These 22 T cell receptor beta chains originate from one sample sequenced in a study of vaccination and CD4 T cells after COVID-19 (dated by TCRdb to the early 2020s). The method behind the library was PCR. This sample was sequenced with an Illumina iSeq 100. TCR sequencing of DNA from cultured CD4+ T cells used the Oncomine TCR Beta short-read assay at the Johns Hopkins FTIC core. TCRdb took the public reads, trimmed them with fastp at Q25, ran MiXCR for clone calling and kept in-frame beta chains. Identical CDR3 protein sequences are pooled into one entry, listed with their most common genes and DNA. A total of roughly 14,000 distinct CDR3 sequences appear in this sample, 48% of them only once. The top ten constitute about 14% of the sample. Their antigens are not known. What this sample's treatment or condition label stands for: approximately 11-day PBMC culture with coronavirus spike peptide pools or control peptides (ViraFEST assay).

Input material: CD4+ T cells from blood, cultured in vitro. These receptors were collected from a human donor who had recovered from COVID-19.

The chain has TRBV20-1 and TRBJ2-7; 11 bases line up with TRBD1. Germline lookup yields CDR1 DFQATT and CDR2 SNEGSKA (reference sequence). V was pared by 2 bases and J by 2 bases, with 5 bases of the junction left unmatched. The CDR3 is 15 residues long. The DNA of the CDR3 is TGCAGTGCTAGAAAGGGACAGGGGGTTACCTACGAGCAGTACTTC. It is translated as CSARKGQGVTYEQYF.

The rearrangement links TRBV19 to TRBJ1-6; 8 positions agree with TRBD1. Germline CDR1 and CDR2: LNHDA and SQIVND (reference sequence). The CDR3 has 15 residues. With V trimmed by 4 bases and J by 7 bases, 6 bases remained unmatched. CDR3 loop: CASSRQGRTNSPLHF. The CDR3 nucleotides are TGTGCCAGTAGTAGACAGGGGAGGACGAATTCACCCCTCCACTTT.

This sequence joins TRBV30 and TRBJ1-2, with 9 nucleotides matching TRBD1. The CDR3 contains 13 residues. Unmatched junction bases numbered 5, after V lost 3 bases and J lost 6 bases. The germline V gene has CDR1 GTSNPN and CDR2 SVGIG (reference sequence). The CDR3 sequence is CAWSRDRVDGYTF. As DNA, the CDR3 is TGTGCCTGGAGCAGGGACAGGGTGGATGGCTACACCTTC. Variable domain in full (rest from reference TRBV30 and TRBJ1-2): SQTIHQWPATLVQPVGSPLSLECTVEGTSNPNLYWYRQAAGRGLQLLFYSVGIGQISSEVPQNLSASRPQDRQFILSSKKLLLSDSGFYLCAWSRDRVDGYTFGSGTRLTVV.

This chain joins TRBV5-8 and TRBJ2-1, with D perhaps given as TRBD1 or TRBD2 (5 bases each). The CDR3 consists of 15 residues. Per germline, CDR1 SGHTS and CDR2 YDEGEE. Trimming shortened V by 4 bases and J by 0 bases, and 11 bases separated the two germline ends. CDR3 amino acids: CASSRGVSSYNEQFF. DNA for the CDR3: TGTGCCAGCAGCAGGGGAGTAAGCTCCTACAATGAGCAGTTCTTC.

The rearrangement joins TRBV28 to TRBJ2-5; weak D call: TRBD1 (5 bases). Trimming removed 5 bases from V and 13 bases from J, with 20 bases in between. The CDR3 runs to 13 residues. CDR1 MDHEN and CDR2 SYDVKM come from the germline V gene. This chain's CDR3 is CASSSIGARPWYF. CDR3 DNA: TGTGCCAGCAGTAGCATTGGGGCGCGGCCCTGGTACTTC.

This clonotype was observed a handful of times. The chain carries TRBV30 and TRBJ2-7; TRBD1 matches 10 bases. In germline, CDR1 is GTSNPN, CDR2 SVGIG (reference sequence). There are 16 residues in the CDR3. J was trimmed by 5 bases and V by 3 bases; bases with no gene match: 13. Here the CDR3 reads CAWSLTGTGDRHEQYF. The CDR3 DNA follows: TGTGCCTGGAGCTTGACCGGGACAGGGGATCGCCACGAGCAGTACTTC.

This clonotype was picked up one time. The chain joins TRBV20-1 to TRBJ2-2; D not certain. Trimming removed 3 bases at V and 1 base at J, with 9 bases between. The CDR3 spans 14 residues. Germline assignment: CDR1 DFQATT and CDR2 SNEGSKA (reference sequence). CDR3 sequence (DNA): TGCAGTGCTAGGGTCAGGATGAACACCGGGGAGCTGTTTTTT. This codes for CSARVRMNTGELFF.

This clonotype has only a few counts. This chain links TRBV6-1 with TRBJ1-1; TRBD1 might be the D (5 bases). Germline CDR1 MNHNS, CDR2 SASEGT. Deletions cut 2 bases from V and 3 bases from J, with 10 bases between. CDR3 length equals 14 residues. The CDR3: CASSELGGDTEAFF. CDR3 coding DNA: TGTGCCAGCAGTGAACTCGGAGGGGACACTGAAGCTTTCTTT.

V is TRBV19 and J is TRBJ2-7; 11 positions match TRBD2. In germline, CDR1 is LNHDA, CDR2 SQIVND (reference sequence). This CDR3 region has 15 residues. Trimming at V came to 5 bases and at J to 3 bases, leaving 6 bases not matched to a gene. The CDR3 sequence: CASSARLAGYYEQYF. The DNA for the CDR3 is TGTGCCAGTAGTGCCCGACTAGCGGGGTACTACGAGCAGTACTTC.

The genes are TRBV7-8 and TRBJ1-2; D unresolved. Germline V gene lookup returns CDR1 SGHVS and CDR2 FQNEAQ. The CDR3 spans 13 residues. V lost 4 bases to trimming and J lost 4 bases, with 10 bases between them. CDR3 loop: CASSSLAGYGYTF. In DNA, the CDR3 is TGTGCCAGCAGCTCCTTGGCAGGCTATGGCTACACCTTC.

The chain has TRBV12-3 or TRBV12-4 and TRBJ2-2, with unresolved D. The CDR3 spans 14 residues. V lost 7 bases to trimming and J lost 4 bases, with 13 bases between them. The CDR3 is CASIVGLGTGELFF. The CDR3 nucleotides are TGTGCCAGCATAGTCGGGTTAGGCACCGGGGAGCTGTTTTTT.

This chain links TRBV5-8 with TRBJ2-7; no firm D call. CDR3 length equals 12 residues. CDR1 and CDR2 from the germline V gene are SGHTS and YDEGEE. Trimming cost V 9 bases and J 6 bases, with 16 bases left between them. The CDR3 sequence is CATPGPPGEQYF. CDR3 DNA sequence: TGTGCCACACCGGGCCCTCCCGGCGAGCAGTACTTC.

This clonotype was found a few times. J is TRBJ2-2 and V is TRBV7-7, with 7 bases lining up with TRBD1. Germline V gives CDR1 SSHAT, CDR2 FNYEAQ (reference sequence). The CDR3 has 14 residues. The CDR3 region has the DNA TGTGCTGTCTCGGGGCAGGGGGTCGGCGGGGAGCTGTTTTTT. It codes for CAVSGQGVGGELFF.

The V gene is TRBV7-2, the J gene TRBJ2-1, with 15 bases that match TRBD2. Looked up from germline, CDR1 is SGHTA and CDR2 is FQGNSA. Unmatched junction bases numbered 6, after V lost 5 bases and J lost 7 bases. The CDR3 covers 16 residues. CDR3 in amino acids: CASSSRTSGGGNEQFF. In DNA form, the CDR3 reads TGTGCCAGCAGCAGCCGGACTAGCGGGGGGGGAAATGAGCAGTTCTTC. The complete variable domain, with remaining parts taken from reference TRBV7-2 and TRBJ2-1, reads GAGVSQSPSNKVTEKGKDVELRCDPISGHTALYWYRQSLGQGLEFLIYFQGNSAPDKSGLPSDRFSAERTGGSVSTLTIQRTQQEDSAVYLCASSSRTSGGGNEQFFGPGTRLTVL.

This chain uses TRBV11-3 with TRBJ1-1; unclear D gene. This CDR3 has 13 residues. Germline CDR1 and CDR2: SGHNT and YENEEA. The V end lost 6 bases, the J end lost 3 bases, and 11 bases lay between the germline ends. This CDR3 reads CASSGGSHTEAFF. In nucleotides, the CDR3 is TGTGCCAGCAGTGGCGGATCGCACACTGAAGCTTTCTTT.

This clonotype has just one count. The genes are TRBV6-1 and TRBJ2-1, with a possible D match to TRBD1 (7 bases). V was clipped by 3 bases and J by 15 bases, with 27 bases between them. Per the germline V gene, CDR1 is MNHNS and CDR2 is SASEGT. There are 16 residues in the CDR3. The CDR3 is CASSDRGQGGALGPFF. CDR3 in DNA: TGTGCCAGCAGTGATCGGGGCCAGGGGGGAGCCCTAGGTCCGTTCTTC.

The rearrangement uses TRBV20-1 and TRBJ2-7; 9 positions agree with TRBD1. The germline V gene encodes CDR1 DFQATT and CDR2 SNEGSKA (reference sequence). The CDR3 length is 13 residues. V dropped 5 bases and J dropped 3; count of bases not matched to a gene: 5. The CDR3 bases are TGCAGTGCTGCGGGGACAGGGTACTACGAGCAGTACTTC. The encoded protein is CSAAGTGYYEQYF.

The CDR3 loop reads CASSQASVTGPRRSPLHF. CDR3 bases: TGTGCCAGCAGCCAAGCCTCCGTGACAGGGCCTCGTCGGTCACCCCTCCACTTT. This chain joins TRBV7-9 and TRBJ1-6; 7 nucleotides line up with TRBD1. CDR1 and CDR2 (germline): SEHNR, FQNEAQ (reference sequence). This CDR3 region has 18 residues. Trimming took 5 bases from V and 10 from J; bases not matched to a gene: 20.

This clonotype was observed a handful of times. The V and J genes are TRBV9 and TRBJ1-2, with D perhaps matching TRBD1 (5 bases). The CDR3 totals 11 residues. CDR1 and CDR2 (germline): SGDLS, YYNGEE. Trimming shortened V by 4 bases and J by 13 bases, and 14 bases separated the two germline ends. The CDR3 DNA reads TGTGCCAGCAGCTTCTTAAAGGGACTCACCTTC. It specifies CASSFLKGLTF.

This clonotype showed up just a few times. The chain is built from TRBV27 and TRBJ1-1, with unresolved D. Trimming cost V 5 bases and J 0 bases, with 10 bases left between them. The CDR3 covers 14 residues. Germline V gene data show CDR1 as MNHEY and CDR2 as SMNVEV (reference sequence). The CDR3 spells CASSPIQMNTEAFF. For the CDR3, the DNA is TGTGCCAGCAGTCCAATACAGATGAACACTGAAGCTTTCTTT.

The rearrangement uses TRBV11-2 and TRBJ1-5; no reliable D call. Looked up from germline, CDR1 is SGHAT and CDR2 is FQNNGV. CDR3 length equals 15 residues. V shed 0 bases and J shed 4 bases, with 10 bases lying between them. The CDR3 DNA is TGTGCCAGCAGCTTAGACCCGGGATTAAATCAGCCCCAGCATTTT. This translates into CASSLDPGLNQPQHF.

The chain recombines TRBV20-1 with TRBJ1-6, with D unresolved. CDR1 and CDR2 from the germline V gene are DFQATT and SNEGSKA (reference sequence). The V and J ends lost 2 bases and 0 bases respectively, with 11 bases between them. This CDR3 comprises 16 residues. CDR3 sequence: CSARSSLSSYNSPLHF. CDR3 coding DNA: TGCAGTGCTAGATCTAGCCTCAGCTCCTATAATTCACCCCTCCACTTT.